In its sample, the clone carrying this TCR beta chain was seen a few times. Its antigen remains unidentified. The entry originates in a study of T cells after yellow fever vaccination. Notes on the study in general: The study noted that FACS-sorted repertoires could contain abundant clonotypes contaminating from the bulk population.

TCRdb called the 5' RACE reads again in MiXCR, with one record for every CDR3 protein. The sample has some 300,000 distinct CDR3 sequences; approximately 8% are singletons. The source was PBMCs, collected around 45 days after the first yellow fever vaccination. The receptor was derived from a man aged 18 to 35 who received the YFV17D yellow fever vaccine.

This CDR3 reads CAWSVTSGGRETQYF. The CDR3 DNA sequence: TGTGCCTGGAGTGTCACTAGCGGGGGACGAGAGACCCAGTACTTC. The chain couples TRBV30 to TRBJ2-5, with 11 bases matching TRBD2. V dropped 0 bases and J dropped 4; count of bases not matched to a gene: 4. The CDR3 is 15 amino acids. Germline V lookup: CDR1 GTSNPN, CDR2 SVGIG (reference sequence).